The rows below give T cell receptor beta chains drawn from one sample of a study of cytomegalovirus exposure and HLA in healthy donors. Libraries were prepared by immunoSEQ multiplex PCR; TCRdb keeps only in-frame clonotypes and omits some of them. The table shows 130,000 or so clones, with approximately 80% occurring only once. The sample was PBMCs. The receptors come from a young woman in good health and CMV-seropositive. Each CDR3 is given with its conserved first and last residue. D genes are given only for firm matches. The listing skips clone size in some rows; elsewhere it reads once, few, many or a size class.

v_gene,d_gene,abundance,j_gene,CDR3nt,CDR3aa
TRBV7-3,.,.,TRBJ2-7,TGTGCCAGCAGCTTAAGCGGGGGCAACACCTACGAGCAGTACTTC,CASSLSGGNTYEQYF
TRBV25-1,.,.,TRBJ2-7,TGTGCCAGCAGGGACAGTACCTACGAGCAGTACTTC,CASRDSTYEQYF
TRBV28,.,.,TRBJ1-5,TGTGCCAGCAGTTTACCAGGGTTCGATCAGCCCCAGCATTTT,CASSLPGFDQPQHF
TRBV4-1,TRBD2,.,TRBJ2-1,TGCGCCAGCAGCCAAGTTCCTAGCGGGGGCCATGAGCAGTTCTTC,CASSQVPSGGHEQFF
TRBV27,TRBD2,.,TRBJ2-7,TGTGCCAGCAGGGGAGGGGAGGCCTACGAGCAGTACTTC,CASRGGEAYEQYF
TRBV9,TRBD1,.,TRBJ2-1,TGTGCCAGCAGCACACTTCCGGGACAGGCGTACAATGAGCAGTTCTTC,CASSTLPGQAYNEQFF
TRBV5-1,TRBD1,.,TRBJ2-3,TGCGCCAGCAGTGACAGGGTAACAGATACGCAGTATTTT,CASSDRVTDTQYF
TRBV7-9,.,.,TRBJ2-7,TGTGCCAGCAGCTCCCCCCCTATCTACGAGCAGTACTTC,CASSSPPIYEQYF
TRBV6-4,.,.,TRBJ2-6,TGTGCCAGCAGTGACACTAGCTCTGGGGCCAACGTCCTGACTTTC,CASSDTSSGANVLTF
TRBV4-2,.,once,TRBJ2-6,TGTGCCAGCAGCCAAGATAGCAAGGAATCTCTGGGTGGGGCCAACGTCCTGACTTTC,CASSQDSKESLGGANVLTF
TRBV2,.,.,TRBJ2-2,TGTGCCAGCAGTGATAGGCCAGGGAAGACCGGGGAGCTGTTTTTT,CASSDRPGKTGELFF